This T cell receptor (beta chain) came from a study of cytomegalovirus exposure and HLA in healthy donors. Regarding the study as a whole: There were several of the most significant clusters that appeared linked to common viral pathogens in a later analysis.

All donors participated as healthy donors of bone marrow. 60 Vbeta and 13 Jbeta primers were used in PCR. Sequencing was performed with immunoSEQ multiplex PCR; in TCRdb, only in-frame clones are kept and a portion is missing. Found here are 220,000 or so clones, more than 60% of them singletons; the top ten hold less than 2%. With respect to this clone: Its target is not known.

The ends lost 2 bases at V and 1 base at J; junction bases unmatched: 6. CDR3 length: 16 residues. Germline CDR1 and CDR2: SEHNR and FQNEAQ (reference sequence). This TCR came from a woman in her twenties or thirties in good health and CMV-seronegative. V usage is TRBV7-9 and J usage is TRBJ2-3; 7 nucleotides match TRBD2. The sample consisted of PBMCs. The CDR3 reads CASSLSSLAGTDTQYF. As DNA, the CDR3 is TGTGCCAGCAGCTTAAGTAGCCTAGCGGGCACAGATACGCAGTATTTT.